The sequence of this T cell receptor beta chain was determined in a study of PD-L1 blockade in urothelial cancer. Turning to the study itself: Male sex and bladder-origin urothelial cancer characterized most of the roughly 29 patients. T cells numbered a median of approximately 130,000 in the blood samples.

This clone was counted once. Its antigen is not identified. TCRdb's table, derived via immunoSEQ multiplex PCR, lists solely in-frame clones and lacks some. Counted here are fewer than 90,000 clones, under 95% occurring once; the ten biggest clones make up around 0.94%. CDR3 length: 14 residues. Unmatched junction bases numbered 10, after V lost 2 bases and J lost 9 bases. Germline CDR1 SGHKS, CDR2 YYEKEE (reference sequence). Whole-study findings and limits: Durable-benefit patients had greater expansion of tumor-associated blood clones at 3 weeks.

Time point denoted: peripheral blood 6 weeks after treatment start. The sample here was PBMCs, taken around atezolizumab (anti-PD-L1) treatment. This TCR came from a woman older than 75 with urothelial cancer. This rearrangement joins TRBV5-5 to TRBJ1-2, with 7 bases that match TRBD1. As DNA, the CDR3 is TGTGCCAGCAGCTTAGGGGGACAGATCTGGAGCTACACCTTC. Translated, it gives CASSLGGQIWSYTF.